This T cell receptor beta chain is from a study of cytomegalovirus exposure and HLA in healthy donors. Study context: An earlier analysis identified 120 million or so unique TCR beta sequences in 170 million or so T cells.

Both 60 Vbeta primers and 13 Jbeta primers went into the PCR. Using immunoSEQ multiplex PCR, the repertoire was profiled, and TCRdb retains in-frame clones only, with some absent. The sample has 210,000 or so clones; approximately 84% are singletons. Study findings and constraints: The study labeled about 160 TCR beta chains cytomegalovirus-associated. In an earlier analysis, about 87% or about 30%: the productive usage of most TCR beta V segments. Trimming of TCR beta V- and J-genes showed a link, identified in a later analysis, to a missense DCLRE1C variant.

To note about this clone: Antigen unknown. Within the sample, other DNA sequences also encode this same CDR3.

Trimming shortened V by 5 bases and J by 4 bases, and 8 bases separated the two germline ends. Germline values: CDR1 SEHNR, CDR2 FQNEAQ (reference sequence). The CDR3 has 12 residues. J is TRBJ1-1 and V is TRBV7-9; D gene uncertain. The sequence was collected from a woman aged 40 to 50 in good health and CMV-seronegative. Sequencing used PBMCs. In DNA, the CDR3 is TGTGCCAGCAGCCTTCGGGGCACTGAAGCTTTCTTT. As protein: CASSLRGTEAFF. Combining the CDR3 with reference TRBV7-9 and TRBJ1-1 gives the whole variable domain DTGVSQNPRHKITKRGQNVTFRCDPISEHNRLYWYRQTLGQGPEFLTYFQNEAQLEKSRLLSDRFSAERPKGSFSTLEIQRTEQGDSAMYLCASSLRGTEAFFGQGTRLTVV.